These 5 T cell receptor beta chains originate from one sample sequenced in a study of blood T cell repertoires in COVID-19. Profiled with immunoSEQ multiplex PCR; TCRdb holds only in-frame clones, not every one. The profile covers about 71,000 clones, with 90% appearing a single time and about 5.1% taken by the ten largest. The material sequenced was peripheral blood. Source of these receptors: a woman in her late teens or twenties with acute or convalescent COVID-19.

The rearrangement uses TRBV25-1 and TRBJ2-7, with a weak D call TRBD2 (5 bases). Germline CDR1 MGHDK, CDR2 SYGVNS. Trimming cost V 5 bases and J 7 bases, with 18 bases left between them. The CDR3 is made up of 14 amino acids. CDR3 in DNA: TGTGCCAGCAGTAGCTCTACTAGGAGTAAGGAGCAGTACTTC. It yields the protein CASSSSTRSKEQYF.

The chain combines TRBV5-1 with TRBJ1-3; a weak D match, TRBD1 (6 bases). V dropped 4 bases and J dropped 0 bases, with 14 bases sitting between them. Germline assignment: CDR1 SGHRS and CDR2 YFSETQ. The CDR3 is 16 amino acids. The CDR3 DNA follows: TGCGCCAGCAGCACAGGAACAGGGCTCTCTGGAAACACCATATATTTT. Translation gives CASSTGTGLSGNTIYF.

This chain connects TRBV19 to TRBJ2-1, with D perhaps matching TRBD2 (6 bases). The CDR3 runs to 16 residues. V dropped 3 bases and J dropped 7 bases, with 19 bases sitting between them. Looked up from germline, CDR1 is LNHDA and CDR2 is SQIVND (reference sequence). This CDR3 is CASSMRWRGAGNEQFF. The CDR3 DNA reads TGTGCCAGTAGTATGCGTTGGCGGGGTGCGGGGAATGAGCAGTTCTTC.

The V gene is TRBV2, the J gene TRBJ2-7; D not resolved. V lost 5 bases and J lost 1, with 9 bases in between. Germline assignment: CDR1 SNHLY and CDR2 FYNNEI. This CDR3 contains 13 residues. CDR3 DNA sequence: TGTGCCAGCAGTACCAACTTATCCTACGAGCAGTACTTC. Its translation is CASSTNLSYEQYF.

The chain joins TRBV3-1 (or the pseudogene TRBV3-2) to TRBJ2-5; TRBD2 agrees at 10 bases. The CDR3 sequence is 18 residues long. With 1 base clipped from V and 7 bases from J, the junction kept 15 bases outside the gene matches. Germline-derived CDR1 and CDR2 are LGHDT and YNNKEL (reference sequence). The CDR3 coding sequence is TGTGCCAGCAGCCAAGCTCGGCCTAGCGGGAGAAGGAGTGGGACCCAGTACTTC. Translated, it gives CASSQARPSGRRSGTQYF.